These T cell receptor beta chains were read from a single sample in a study of yellow fever vaccine responses in identical twins. MiXCR, run by TCRdb on the RT-PCR reads, gives a single entry per CDR3 protein. The repertoire holds under 12,000 distinct CDR3 sequences, with 77% as singletons. The sequencing here drew on T cells from blood (PBMCs), unsorted or a sorted subset (not recorded which), taken before or after yellow fever vaccination (not recorded which). These receptors were taken from a young woman who received the yellow fever vaccine. Both conserved end residues are part of each CDR3. Each record gives: V gene, CDR3 protein.

TRBV28 CASSLEAGGTEAFF
TRBV4-3 CASSPPGQGISTGELFF
TRBV2 CASETGTGSPLHF
TRBV7-9 CASSPFGTSGGYEQYF
TRBV10-1 CASSETGDYGYTF
TRBV4-3 CASSARLPLSKETQYF
TRBV14 CASSLITGMNTEAFF
TRBV7-9 CASSLGFTGEAGYTF
TRBV6-1 CASSEEPASTDTQYF
TRBV27 CASSSPGVNSPLHF
TRBV4-2 CASSQEGRGGANVLTF
TRBV27 CASATPTEPTEQFF
TRBV29-1 CSVEDQGRGYGYTF